This T cell receptor beta chain was observed in a study of early T cells in non-severe SARS-CoV-2 infection. Looking at the study overall: Bulk RNA isolated from unsorted whole blood underwent sequencing; chains were not paired. General study points: VDJdb matching skewed toward anti-spike CD8 responses, missing private and CD4 specificities.

Each cDNA molecule carried a unique molecular identifier. TCRdb reprocessed the 5' RACE reads via MiXCR and lists one record per CDR3 protein. The sample lists about 56,000 distinct CDR3 sequences; less than 15% were seen once. In regard to this clonotype: Its matching antigen is unknown.

The CDR3 totals 14 residues. This specimen was whole blood, taken at baseline. This sequence was found in an adult who was a healthcare worker with PCR-confirmed SARS-CoV-2 infection or an uninfected control (not recorded which). The chain carries TRBV21-1 and TRBJ1-6. TRBV21-1 is a listed pseudogene. DNA of the CDR3: TGTGCCAGCAGCAGGGGCCCCTATAATTCACCCCTCCACTTT. Amino acid sequence: CASSRGPYNSPLHF.